The rows below give T cell receptor beta chains drawn from one sample of a study of B cell selection in AIRE deficiency. TCRdb keeps only in-frame clones here, not all; method: immunoSEQ multiplex PCR. Among about 24,000 clones, 95% to 96% were seen once, and the ten largest hold 0.15% to 0.2%. Source material: CD4+CD127+ conventional T cells sorted from PBMCs. The receptors derive from a human donor in good health. CDR3s include the opening cysteine and the closing phenylalanine or tryptophan.

CASSLGAQGGIDTQYF	TRBV5-4	TRBJ2-3
CASIRNTEAFF	TRBV25-1	TRBJ1-1
CASSFRGSGTSYEQYF	TRBV5-5	TRBJ2-7
CASSLAEFGNYEQYF	TRBV7-2	TRBJ2-7
CASSPPGISYEQYF	TRBV18	TRBJ2-7
CASSIGLAGGEETQYF	TRBV19	TRBJ2-5
CASSQEGLEETQYF	TRBV14	TRBJ2-5
CASSTQGDEQYF	TRBV7-3	TRBJ2-7
CASSATGITQPQHF	TRBV28	TRBJ1-5
CAWSGRTGNTEAFF	TRBV30	TRBJ1-1
CASSLAGQGVTEAFF	TRBV5-1	TRBJ1-1
CASTTWGGMNTEAFF	TRBV2	TRBJ1-1
CASSVDRGLETQYF	TRBV5-1	TRBJ2-5
CASREGPSDGYTF	TRBV28	TRBJ1-2
CASSSGQDKNTGELFF	TRBV19	TRBJ2-2
CASSSLDSSGNTIYF	TRBV6-1	TRBJ1-3
CATSGRQGATEAFF	TRBV15	TRBJ1-1
CASSIRPGQGFTDTQYF	TRBV19	TRBJ2-3
CSGMNTEAFF	TRBV29-1	TRBJ1-1
CASRRWGSNQPQHF	TRBV19	TRBJ1-5
CASSLGSKNTEAFF	TRBV5-6	TRBJ1-1
CASSGSGGIYEQYF	TRBV6-5	TRBJ2-7
CASSPRTGVENEQYF	TRBV18	TRBJ2-7
CAISWGPPGQDTQYF	TRBV10-3	TRBJ2-3
CAIGEGQGGRNEQYF	TRBV10-3	TRBJ2-7